The 9 T cell receptor beta chains in this list originate from one sample, sequenced in a study of shared clonotypes between healthy human individuals. Assay: immunoSEQ multiplex PCR; the TCRdb copy retains only in-frame clones and omits some. The sample has hundreds of thousands of clones, 95% to 97% seen once. CD45RO-negative cells were positively selected for CCR7, leaving out terminally differentiated effector memory CD45RA+ cells. The sample was naive CD8+ T cells sorted from blood. These receptors all come from a woman aged 25-40 years in good health.

The chain recombines TRBV6-5 with TRBJ2-1; 7 positions match TRBD1. Trimming took 6 bases from V and 9 from J; bases not matched to a gene: 14. There are 15 residues in the CDR3. CDR1 and CDR2 (germline): MNHEY, SVGAGI. CDR3 sequence: CASSPLRDSLGEQFF. The CDR3 bases are TGTGCCAGCAGCCCCCTCCGGGACAGCCTTGGTGAGCAGTTCTTC.

The chain joins TRBV5-1 to TRBJ2-1; TRBD2 agrees at 11 bases. The CDR3 contains 17 residues. The germline CDR1 and CDR2 sequences are SGHRS and YFSETQ. V lost 4 bases and J lost 7; bases outside the gene matches: 13. The CDR3 protein is CASSPRTGLAGGNEQFF. In DNA, the CDR3 is TGCGCCAGCAGCCCCCGGACGGGGCTAGCGGGAGGAAATGAGCAGTTCTTC. Using reference TRBV5-1 and TRBJ2-1 for the parts outside the CDR3, the full variable domain is KAGVTQTPRYLIKTRGQQVTLSCSPISGHRSVSWYQQTPGQGLQFLFEYFSETQRNKGNFPGRFSGRQFSNSRSEMNVSTLELGDSALYLCASSPRTGLAGGNEQFFGPGTRLTVL.

In DNA, the CDR3 is TGTGCCAGCAGTTCTGGACTGAACGACGAGCAGTACTTC. Translation: CASSSGLNDEQYF. J is TRBJ2-7 and V is TRBV28; the D gene is possibly TRBD2 (5 bases). Between the trimmed V and J ends, which lost 4 bases and 5 bases, there was a span of 12 bases. Germline values: CDR1 MDHEN, CDR2 SYDVKM. The CDR3 contains 13 residues.

V gene TRBV5-1 combines with J gene TRBJ2-2; possibly TRBD1 or TRBD2 for D (5 bases each). The V and J ends lost 4 bases and 0 bases respectively, with 10 bases between them. Germline values: CDR1 SGHRS, CDR2 YFSETQ. The CDR3 sequence is 15 residues long. The CDR3 coding sequence is TGCGCCAGCAGCCGGGGCGTATCGAACACCGGGGAGCTGTTTTTT. Translation gives CASSRGVSNTGELFF. Drawing the rest from reference TRBV5-1 and TRBJ2-2, the complete variable domain is KAGVTQTPRYLIKTRGQQVTLSCSPISGHRSVSWYQQTPGQGLQFLFEYFSETQRNKGNFPGRFSGRQFSNSRSEMNVSTLELGDSALYLCASSRGVSNTGELFFGEGSRLTVL.

This clone came up once. This chain links TRBV28 with TRBJ1-1; D unclear. The CDR3 is made up of 15 amino acids. Germline assignment: CDR1 MDHEN and CDR2 SYDVKM. With 2 bases removed from V and 0 bases from J, the gap between germline ends came to 10 bases. The CDR3 DNA reads TGTGCCAGCAGTTTAACGTCAGGAATGAACACTGAAGCTTTCTTT. Encoded protein: CASSLTSGMNTEAFF.

V is TRBV11-2 and J is TRBJ2-2; D is unclear. CDR1 is SGHAT, CDR2 FQNNGV, per germline. Trimming cost V 1 base and J 4 bases, with 7 bases left between them. The CDR3 length is 14 residues. The CDR3 loop is CASSLVSGTGELFF. The CDR3 DNA reads TGTGCCAGCAGCTTAGTGTCCGGCACCGGGGAGCTGTTTTTT.

V gene TRBV9 combines with J gene TRBJ2-7; D may match TRBD1 or TRBD2 (5 bases each). V shed 0 bases and J shed 1 base, with 8 bases lying between them. CDR3 length: 14 amino acids. The germline gives CDR1 SGDLS, CDR2 YYNGEE. Here the CDR3 reads CASSVAEGSYEQYF. The CDR3 coding sequence is TGTGCCAGCAGCGTAGCTGAGGGGTCCTACGAGCAGTACTTC.

In regard to this clone: Other DNA sequences in the sample encode the same CDR3. The chain employs TRBV27 and TRBJ2-7; no firm D call. Germline V CDR1 and CDR2: MNHEY, SMNVEV (reference sequence). V was cut by 2 bases and J by 2 bases, with 7 bases left in between. CDR3 length: 13 residues. DNA of the CDR3: TGTGCCAGCAGTTTACGCGGTGCCTACGAGCAGTACTTC. This translates into CASSLRGAYEQYF.

The chain couples TRBV28 to TRBJ2-1, with D perhaps TRBD1 or TRBD2 (6 bases each). This CDR3 region has 17 residues. V lost 4 bases and J lost 8, with 24 bases in between. Germline V gene lookup returns CDR1 MDHEN and CDR2 SYDVKM. CDR3 sequence: CASSSLLAGQGGYEQFF. CDR3 nucleotides: TGTGCCAGCAGTTCCCTCCTGGCGGGACAAGGCGGGTATGAGCAGTTCTTC.